The table lists the clone carrying this TCR beta chain with a few counts. Its specificity is unknown. These data are taken from a study of T-cell reconstitution after alpha-beta-depleted transplantation in children. Study-level findings and limits: Some patients owed their high day-60 TCRbeta diversity to surviving recipient T cells and thymic progenitors. As was reported, about two months after transplant, alpha-beta T cells came from several hundred expanded graft clones. Newly generated T cells supplied most T-cell counts and diversity one year post-transplant.

Library preparation (for TCRbeta) was performed with unique molecular identifiers. TCRdb fed the PCR reads into MiXCR, producing one record per CDR3 protein. The sample lists 450,000 to 550,000 distinct CDR3 sequences; over 10% were seen once. Trimming left V 6 bases short and J 2 bases short, with 8 bases between. CDR3 size: 12 residues. Germline V lookup: CDR1 SQVTM, CDR2 ANQGSEA. This chain links TRBV29-1 with TRBJ2-1, with D perhaps matching TRBD2 (5 bases). The clonotype comes from a female patient aged 2-9 years who had a stem cell transplant for aplastic anemia, so the T cells may come from the graft donor. Sequencing was performed on PBMCs, mostly from graft donor cells, taken 180 days after TCRalphabeta/CD19-depleted stem cell transplant. In DNA form, the CDR3 reads TGCAGCGTCTCCGGGACCTACAATGAGCAGTTCTTC. This codes for CSVSGTYNEQFF.